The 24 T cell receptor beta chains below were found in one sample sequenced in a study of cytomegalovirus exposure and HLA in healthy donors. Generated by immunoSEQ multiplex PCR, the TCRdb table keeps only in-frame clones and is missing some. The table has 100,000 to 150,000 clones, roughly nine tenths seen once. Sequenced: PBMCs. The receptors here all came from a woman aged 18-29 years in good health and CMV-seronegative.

This CDR3 reads CASSPNGGSYNEQFF. The CDR3 DNA reads TGTGCCAGCAGCCCGAACGGGGGGTCCTACAATGAGCAGTTCTTC. This rearrangement joins TRBV6-5 to TRBJ2-1, with 7 bases identical to TRBD2. The germline gives CDR1 MNHEY, CDR2 SVGAGI. The CDR3 sequence is 15 residues long. Trimming at V came to 6 bases and at J to 1 base, leaving 6 bases not matched to a gene.

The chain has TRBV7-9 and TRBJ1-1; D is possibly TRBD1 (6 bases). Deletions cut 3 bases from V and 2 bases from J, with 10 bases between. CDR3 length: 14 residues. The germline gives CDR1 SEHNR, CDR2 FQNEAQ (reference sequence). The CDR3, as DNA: TGTGCCAGCAGCTTGCAACAGGGTAACACTGAAGCTTTCTTT. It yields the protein CASSLQQGNTEAFF. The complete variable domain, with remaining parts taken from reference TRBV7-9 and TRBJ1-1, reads DTGVSQNPRHKITKRGQNVTFRCDPISEHNRLYWYRQTLGQGPEFLTYFQNEAQLEKSRLLSDRFSAERPKGSFSTLEIQRTEQGDSAMYLCASSLQQGNTEAFFGQGTRLTVV.

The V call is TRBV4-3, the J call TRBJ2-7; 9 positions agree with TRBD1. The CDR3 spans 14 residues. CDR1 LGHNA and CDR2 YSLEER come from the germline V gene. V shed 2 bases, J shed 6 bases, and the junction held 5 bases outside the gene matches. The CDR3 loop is CASSQRDRAFEQYF. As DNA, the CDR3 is TGCGCCAGCAGCCAAAGGGACAGGGCGTTCGAGCAGTACTTC.

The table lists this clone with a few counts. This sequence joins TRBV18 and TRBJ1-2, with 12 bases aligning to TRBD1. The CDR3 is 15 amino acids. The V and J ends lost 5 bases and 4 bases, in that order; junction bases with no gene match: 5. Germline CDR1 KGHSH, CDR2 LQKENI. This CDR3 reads CASSTGQGAAYGYTF. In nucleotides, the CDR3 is TGTGCCAGCTCAACGGGACAGGGGGCTGCCTATGGCTACACCTTC.

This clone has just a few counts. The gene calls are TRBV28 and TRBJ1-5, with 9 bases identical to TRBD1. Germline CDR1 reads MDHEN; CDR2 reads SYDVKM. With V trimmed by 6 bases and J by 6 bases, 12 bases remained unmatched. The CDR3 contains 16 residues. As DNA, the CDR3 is TGTGCCAGCAGCCAAACTCTGGGACAGGGACTTCAGCCCCAGCATTTT. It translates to CASSQTLGQGLQPQHF.

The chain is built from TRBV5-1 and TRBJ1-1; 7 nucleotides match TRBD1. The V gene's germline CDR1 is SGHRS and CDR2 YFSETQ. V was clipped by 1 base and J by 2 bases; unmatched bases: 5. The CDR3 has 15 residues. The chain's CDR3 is CASSLPGQKNTEAFF. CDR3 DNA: TGCGCCAGCAGCTTGCCGGGACAGAAAAACACTGAAGCTTTCTTT. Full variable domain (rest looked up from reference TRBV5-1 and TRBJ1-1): KAGVTQTPRYLIKTRGQQVTLSCSPISGHRSVSWYQQTPGQGLQFLFEYFSETQRNKGNFPGRFSGRQFSNSRSEMNVSTLELGDSALYLCASSLPGQKNTEAFFGQGTRLTVV.

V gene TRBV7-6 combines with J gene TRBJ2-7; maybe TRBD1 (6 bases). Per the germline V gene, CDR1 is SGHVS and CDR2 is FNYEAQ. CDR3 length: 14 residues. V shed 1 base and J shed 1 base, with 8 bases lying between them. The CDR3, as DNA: TGTGCCAGCAGCTTAGTACAGGGATCCTACGAGCAGTACTTC. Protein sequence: CASSLVQGSYEQYF. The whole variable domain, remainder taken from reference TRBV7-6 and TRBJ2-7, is GAGVSQSPRYKVTKRGQDVALRCDPISGHVSLYWYRQALGQGPEFLTYFNYEAQQDKSGLPNDRFSAERPEGSISTLTIQRTEQRDSAMYRCASSLVQGSYEQYFGPGTRLTVT.

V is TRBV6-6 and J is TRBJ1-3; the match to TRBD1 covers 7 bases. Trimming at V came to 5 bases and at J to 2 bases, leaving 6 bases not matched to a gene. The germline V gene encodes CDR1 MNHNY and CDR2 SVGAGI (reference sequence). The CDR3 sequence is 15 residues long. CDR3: CASSIQGMAGNTIYF. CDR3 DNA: TGTGCCAGCAGTATACAGGGGATGGCTGGAAACACCATATATTTT.

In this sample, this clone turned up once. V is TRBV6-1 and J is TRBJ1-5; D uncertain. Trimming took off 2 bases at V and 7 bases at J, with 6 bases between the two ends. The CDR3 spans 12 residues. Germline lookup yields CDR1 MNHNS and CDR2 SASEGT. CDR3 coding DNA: TGTGCCAGCAGTGAACCTCTACAGCCCCAGCATTTT. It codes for CASSEPLQPQHF.

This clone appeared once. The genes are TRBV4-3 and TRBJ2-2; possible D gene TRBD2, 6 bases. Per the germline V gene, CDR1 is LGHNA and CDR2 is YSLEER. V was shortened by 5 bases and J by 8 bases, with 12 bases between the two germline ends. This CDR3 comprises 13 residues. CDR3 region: CASSEVGSGELFF. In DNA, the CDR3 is TGCGCCAGCAGCGAAGTCGGGAGTGGGGAGCTGTTTTTT.

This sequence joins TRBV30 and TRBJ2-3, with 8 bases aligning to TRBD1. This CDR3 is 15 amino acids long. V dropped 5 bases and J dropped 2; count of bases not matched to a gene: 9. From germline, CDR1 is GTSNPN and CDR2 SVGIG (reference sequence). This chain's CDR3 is CAWLQGAGLTDTQYF. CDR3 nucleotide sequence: TGTGCCTGGCTCCAGGGGGCAGGGCTCACAGATACGCAGTATTTT. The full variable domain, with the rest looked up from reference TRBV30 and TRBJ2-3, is SQTIHQWPATLVQPVGSPLSLECTVEGTSNPNLYWYRQAAGRGLQLLFYSVGIGQISSEVPQNLSASRPQDRQFILSSKKLLLSDSGFYLCAWLQGAGLTDTQYFGPGTRLTVL.

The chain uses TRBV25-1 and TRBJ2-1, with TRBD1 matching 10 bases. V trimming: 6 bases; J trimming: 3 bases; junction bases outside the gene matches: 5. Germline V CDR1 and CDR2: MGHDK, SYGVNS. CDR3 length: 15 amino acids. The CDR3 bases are TGTGCCAGCAGGCCCGGGACAGGGGTCTACAATGAGCAGTTCTTC. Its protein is CASRPGTGVYNEQFF.

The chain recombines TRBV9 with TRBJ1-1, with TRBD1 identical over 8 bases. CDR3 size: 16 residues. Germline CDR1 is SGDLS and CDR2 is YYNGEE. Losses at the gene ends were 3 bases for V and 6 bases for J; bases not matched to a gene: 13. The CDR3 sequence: CASSGGVSGGQAEAFF. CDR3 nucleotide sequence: TGTGCCAGCAGCGGAGGGGTTTCAGGGGGCCAAGCTGAAGCTTTCTTT.

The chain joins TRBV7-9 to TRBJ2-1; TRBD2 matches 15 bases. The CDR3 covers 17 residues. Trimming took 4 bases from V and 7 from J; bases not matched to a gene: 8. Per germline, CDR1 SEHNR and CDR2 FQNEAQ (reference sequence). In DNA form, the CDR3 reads TGTGCCAGCAGCTCGGGACTAGCGGGGGGCCCGGGGAATGAGCAGTTCTTC. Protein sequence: CASSSGLAGGPGNEQFF.

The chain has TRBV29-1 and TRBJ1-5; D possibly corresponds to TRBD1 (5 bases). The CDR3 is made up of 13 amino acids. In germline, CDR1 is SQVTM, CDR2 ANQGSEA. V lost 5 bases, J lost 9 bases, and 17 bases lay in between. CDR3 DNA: TGCAGCGTTAGGGAACAGGAGAATTTGCCCCAGCATTTT. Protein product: CSVREQENLPQHF.

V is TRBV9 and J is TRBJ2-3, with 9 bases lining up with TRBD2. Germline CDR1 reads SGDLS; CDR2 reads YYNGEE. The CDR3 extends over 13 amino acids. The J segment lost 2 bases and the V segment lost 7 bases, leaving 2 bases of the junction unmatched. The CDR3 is CASGTSITDTQYF. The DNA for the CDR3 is TGTGCCAGCGGGACTAGCATCACAGATACGCAGTATTTT.

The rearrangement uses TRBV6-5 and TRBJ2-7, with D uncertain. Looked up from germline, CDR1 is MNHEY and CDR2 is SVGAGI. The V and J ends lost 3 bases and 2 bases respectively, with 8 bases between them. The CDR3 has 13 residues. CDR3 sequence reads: CASSYRQAYEQYF. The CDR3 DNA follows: TGTGCCAGCAGTTATCGTCAGGCCTACGAGCAGTACTTC.

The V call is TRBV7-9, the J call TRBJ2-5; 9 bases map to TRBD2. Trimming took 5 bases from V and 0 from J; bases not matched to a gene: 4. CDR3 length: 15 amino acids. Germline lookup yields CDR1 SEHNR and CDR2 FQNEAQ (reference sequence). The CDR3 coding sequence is TGTGCCAGCAGCCGCGGGGGGGAGTACCAAGAGACCCAGTACTTC. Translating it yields CASSRGGEYQETQYF.

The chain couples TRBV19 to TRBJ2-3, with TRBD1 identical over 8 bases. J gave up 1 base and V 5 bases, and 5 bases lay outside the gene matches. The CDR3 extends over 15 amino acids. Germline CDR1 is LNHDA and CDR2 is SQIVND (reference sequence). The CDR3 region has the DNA TGTGCCAGTAGTTCCGACAGGGGAGGCACAGATACGCAGTATTTT. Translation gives CASSSDRGGTDTQYF.

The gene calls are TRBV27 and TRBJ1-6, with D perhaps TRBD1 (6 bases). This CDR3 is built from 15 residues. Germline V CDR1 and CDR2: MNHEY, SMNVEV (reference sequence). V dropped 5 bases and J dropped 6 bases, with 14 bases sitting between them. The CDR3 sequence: CASSPFQGSNSPLHF. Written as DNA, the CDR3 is TGTGCCAGCAGTCCTTTTCAGGGGAGTAATTCACCCCTCCACTTT.

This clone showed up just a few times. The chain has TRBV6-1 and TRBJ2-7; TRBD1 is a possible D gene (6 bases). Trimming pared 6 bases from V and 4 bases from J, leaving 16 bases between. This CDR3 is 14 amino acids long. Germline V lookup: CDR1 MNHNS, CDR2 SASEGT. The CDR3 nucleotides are TGTGCCAGCAGGGGCGATTCAGGGGTGTACGAGCAGTACGTC. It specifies CASRGDSGVYEQYV.

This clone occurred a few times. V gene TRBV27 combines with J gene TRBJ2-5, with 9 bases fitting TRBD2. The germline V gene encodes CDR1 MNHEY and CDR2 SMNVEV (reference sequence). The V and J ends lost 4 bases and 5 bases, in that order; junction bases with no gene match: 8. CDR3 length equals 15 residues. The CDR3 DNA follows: TGTGCCAGCAGTTGGGGTAGCGGGAGTCGCGAGACCCAGTACTTC. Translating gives CASSWGSGSRETQYF.

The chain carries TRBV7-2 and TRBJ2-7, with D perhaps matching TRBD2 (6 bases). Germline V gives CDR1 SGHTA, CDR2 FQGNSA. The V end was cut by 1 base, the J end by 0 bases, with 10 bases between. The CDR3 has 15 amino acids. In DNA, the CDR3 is TGTGCCAGCAGCTTAGTAGCGGCCTTCTCCTACGAGCAGTACTTC. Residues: CASSLVAAFSYEQYF.

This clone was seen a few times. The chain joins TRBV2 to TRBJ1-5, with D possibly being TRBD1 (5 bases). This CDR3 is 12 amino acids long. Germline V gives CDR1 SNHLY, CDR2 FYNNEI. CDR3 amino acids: CAAGGRDQPQHF. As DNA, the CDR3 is TGTGCGGCCGGGGGACGCGATCAGCCCCAGCATTTT.